The rows below give T cell receptor beta chains drawn from one sample of a study of immune cell composition in non-small cell lung cancer. The repertoire was sequenced with immunoSEQ multiplex PCR; TCRdb's copy has only in-frame clones and lacks some. The sample contains 15,000 or so clones, 81% of which appear only once. Source material: lung tumor tissue. The receptors were sampled from a human donor with non-small cell lung cancer. CDR3s include the opening cysteine and the closing phenylalanine or tryptophan. Each record gives: clone size, J gene, V gene, D gene, CDR3 protein, CDR3 DNA. The D gene is left open where the match is weak. Rows may omit the clone size; those that give it use once, few, many or a size class.

clone_size: once
j_call: TRBJ2-1
v_call: TRBV6-5
d_call: TRBD1
cdr3_aa: CASTQGDRANEQFF
cdr3_nt: TGTGCCAGCACCCAGGGGGACAGGGCTAATGAGCAGTTCTTC

clone_size: .
j_call: TRBJ1-5
v_call: TRBV30
d_call: .
cdr3_aa: CAWSAVGYSNQPQHF
cdr3_nt: TGTGCCTGGAGTGCAGTGGGGTATAGCAATCAGCCCCAGCATTTT

clone_size: medium-sized
j_call: TRBJ2-7
v_call: TRBV9
d_call: TRBD2
cdr3_aa: CASSVVGRPGNEQYF
cdr3_nt: TGTGCCAGCAGCGTAGTCGGGAGGCCCGGCAACGAGCAGTACTTC

clone_size: .
j_call: TRBJ2-7
v_call: TRBV6-1
d_call: TRBD2
cdr3_aa: CASSPRQRGPGEQYF
cdr3_nt: TGTGCCAGCAGCCCCCGACAGCGGGGGCCGGGGGAGCAGTACTTC

clone_size: .
j_call: TRBJ2-1
v_call: TRBV7-9
d_call: .
cdr3_aa: CASSLGRGGYSYNEQFF
cdr3_nt: TGTGCCAGCAGCTTAGGCAGGGGAGGCTACTCCTACAATGAGCAGTTCTTC

clone_size: .
j_call: TRBJ1-5
v_call: TRBV27
d_call: .
cdr3_aa: CASSFRYGQPQHF
cdr3_nt: TGTGCCAGCAGTTTTCGGTACGGCCAGCCCCAGCATTTT

clone_size: .
j_call: TRBJ2-5
v_call: TRBV19
d_call: .
cdr3_aa: CASKKGSSQETQYF
cdr3_nt: TGTGCCAGTAAGAAGGGATCCTCTCAAGAGACCCAGTACTTC

clone_size: .
j_call: TRBJ2-3
v_call: TRBV9
d_call: .
cdr3_aa: CASSVNTDTQYF
cdr3_nt: TGTGCCAGCAGCGTTAACACAGATACGCAGTATTTT

clone_size: .
j_call: TRBJ2-5
v_call: TRBV7-2
d_call: .
cdr3_aa: CASSLAQVNQETQYF
cdr3_nt: TGTGCCAGCAGCTTAGCCCAGGTCAACCAAGAGACCCAGTACTTC

clone_size: .
j_call: TRBJ2-7
v_call: TRBV7-9
d_call: .
cdr3_aa: CASSSQGLIYEQYF
cdr3_nt: TGTGCCAGCAGCTCACAGGGACTTATCTACGAGCAGTACTTC